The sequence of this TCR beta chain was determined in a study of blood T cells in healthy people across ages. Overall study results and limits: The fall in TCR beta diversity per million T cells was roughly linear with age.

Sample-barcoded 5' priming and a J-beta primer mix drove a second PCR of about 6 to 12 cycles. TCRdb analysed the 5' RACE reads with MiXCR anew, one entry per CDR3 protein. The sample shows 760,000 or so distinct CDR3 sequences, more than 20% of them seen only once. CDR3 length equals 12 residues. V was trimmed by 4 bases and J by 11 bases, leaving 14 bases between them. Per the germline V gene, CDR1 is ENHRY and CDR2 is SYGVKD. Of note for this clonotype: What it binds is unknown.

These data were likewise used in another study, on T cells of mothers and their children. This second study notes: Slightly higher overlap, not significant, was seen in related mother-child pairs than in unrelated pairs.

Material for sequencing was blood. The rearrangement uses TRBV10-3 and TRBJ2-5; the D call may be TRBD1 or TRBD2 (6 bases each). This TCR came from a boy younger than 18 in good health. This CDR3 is CAISGGAGEQYF. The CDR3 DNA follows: TGTGCCATCAGTGGGGGGGCTGGGGAGCAGTACTTC.